The sequence of this T cell receptor (beta chain) was determined in a study of blood T cell repertoires in COVID-19 (dated by TCRdb to 2020 to 2022). Describing the broader study: Collaborator samples came from the United States, Italy and Spain and covered acute and convalescent phases of COVID-19. The prospective study material was composed of cDNA or gDNA derived from T cells, B-cell-depleted T cells, or PBMCs. Deeply sampled blood TCRbeta repertoires from subjects exposed to, actively infected with, or recovered from COVID-19 were included in the dataset. A freely available public database, intended as a resource for researchers studying the immune response to SARS-CoV-2, is where the repertoires were released. Samples came from the ongoing ImmuneRACE study (first 160 participants) plus 1,254 subjects from 6 global collaborators. The sample metadata nearly always contained a de-identified subject ID, COVID-19 status, age in years and sex. HLA class I and class II types, where available, came from metadata supplied by the sample provider rather than from assay-based typing. Overall results and qualifications from the work: Clinical and demographic metadata were provided uncurated, with the amount varying by source and participant.

TCRbeta CDR3 regions were amplified from genomic DNA by means of the immunoSEQ Assay, a bias-controlled multiplex PCR. The paper's data handling went like this. Nucleated cell counts per sample were estimated from amplification of reference gene primers within the assay. To quantify the absolute abundance of each unique TCRbeta CDR3 rearrangement, sequence reads were collapsed and filtered. For each sample, productive Simpson clonality was calculated by taking the square root of Simpson's diversity index across productive rearrangements. TCRdb stores this immuneACCESS table with in-frame sequences only. Part of the clones is absent; in the studies checked, under half of the shortfall reflects unresolved V genes, and no reason is known for the rest. Clone size and the V and J calls come from that table; the DNA yielded D and trimming. The sample table shows 160,000 or so clones, and 80% are seen once. About 3.7% of the sample is held by the ten biggest clonotypes.

In the prospective study, participants were roughly 18 to 90 years old, resided in 24 geographic areas of the United States, and were enrolled through a virtual design. Cohort assignment in the prospective study relied on participant-reported clinical history from a screening survey and a study questionnaire. For ImmuneRACE Cohort 3, a participant was defined as recovered based on two consecutive negative NP/OP PCR tests, clearance by a healthcare professional, or resolution of symptoms. Mobile phlebotomists in the prospective study collected whole blood, serum and a nasopharyngeal or oropharyngeal swab from every participant. Prospective study participants could optionally give additional blood draws and questionnaires over an approximately two-month period. Before DNA extraction, prospective study blood samples were shipped either frozen or at room temperature. As to this clone: The antigen it binds to is not known. No per-base quality is available; no much larger clone lies one base away.

Sequenced sample: PBMCs or T cells enriched from blood (not recorded which). This clonotype originated in a woman between 55 and 75 years old who had recovered from COVID-19.

The nucleotide sequence is TGTGCCAGCAGCTTATTTTCGGGACAGATAACCTCTGGAAACACCATATATTTT. Translated, it reads CASSLFSGQITSGNTIYF. The chain joins TRBV7-8 to TRBJ1-3; 7 bases in between match TRBD1. The CDR3 starts with the cysteine, ends with the phenylalanine, and has 18 residues. The sequence is cut down to CDR3 DNA, 54 bases in frame from base 1. CDR1 SGHVS and CDR2 FQNEAQ are derived from the germline V gene. Germline trimming: 2 bases from V, 0 bases from J; junction bases outside gene matches: 10.